One TCR beta chain is described in this entry. Its antigen is unknown. It has no much larger one-base neighbor in the sample; base qualities were not kept. The study profiled bulk TCR beta-chain repertoires in matched peripheral blood, tumor and adjacent normal breast tissue taken from about 15 patients with early-stage breast cancer. Before surgery, roughly 5-11 mL of whole blood was collected into EDTA tubes and then processed within 2 hours. Peripheral blood mononuclear cells were isolated by Ficoll-Paque centrifugation in SepMate-50 tubes. For storage in liquid nitrogen, PBMCs were cryopreserved as aliquots of about 1.7 to 4.5 million cells in about 90% FBS with 10% DMSO. The Qiagen AllPrep DNA/RNA Mini kit was used for genomic DNA extraction. These data belong to a study of early stage breast cancer tumors (TCRdb year 2017). Describing the broader study: Of the roughly 17 invasive breast tumors, eleven to twelve were found to be estrogen receptor-positive, progesterone receptor-positive and HER2-negative. On average, each sample had 9 to 10-fold read coverage. The samples as a whole yielded a few million detected templates, corresponding to about 1.1 million unique clonotypes. Of the approximately twelve ER+/PR+/HER2- tumors, eight were classified as invasive ductal carcinomas and four as invasive lobular carcinomas. Overall study outcomes, separate from this receptor: The small cohort size prevented analysis by tumor subtype. Repertoires from blood resembled normal breast more closely than tumor, and using blood as a reference for each tissue separated tumor from normal in 14 of 16 patients. Tumors showed about 2.5-fold higher T cell density and higher clonality than adjacent normal breast tissue. Sequencing bulk genomic DNA from unsorted cells could not capture chain pairing or functional markers like CD4, CD8 and FOXP3. Enriched TCRB sequences shared across patients were mostly commonly generated sequences, unlikely to play an important role in the tumor microenvironment.

Two independent genomic DNA replicates were amplified for each sample, with around 0.5 ug used for blood and around 1.5 ug for tumor or normal breast. TCRB sequencing of genomic DNA was carried out with the ImmunoSeq Intro kit according to the manufacturer's instructions. Multiplex PCR was run for approximately 29 cycles using proprietary primers and spike-in control sequences for absolute quantification. An 87-bp fragment spanning the CDR3 and flanking V and J genes was sequenced with single-end 150-bp reads. Each lane of an Illumina MiSeq running version 3.0 chemistry carried seven multiplexed samples, with two replicates apiece. The study's processing was this. Raw data were processed by the vendor's proprietary pipeline, with both replicates merged into one result per sample. Productive rearrangements sharing the V-gene family, CDR3 amino acid sequence and J-gene segment were defined as clonotypes. Clonality was calculated as 1 minus the normalized Shannon entropy (Pielou evenness) of TCRB abundances. To estimate T cell density, the total number of templates was divided by the input cell count, which was inferred from how much DNA went in. Recon, run with its default parameters, was used to estimate overall repertoire diversity and clonality. A clonotype was considered tumor-enriched if its abundance in tumor exceeded 0.1% and was at least 32-fold higher than its abundance in normal breast. TCRdb obtained this table from immuneACCESS and retained in-frame rearrangements with V and J assigned. These tables miss some clones; where compared with another copy, unresolved V genes account for less than half of the shortfall, and the remainder is unexplained. Clonal size and the V and J genes are those of that table, whereas D and trimming came from the DNA. This sample gives around 20,000 clones in total; 83% of them show up just once. The top ten clones comprise 1.8% of the sample.

Trimming costs V 1 base and J 5 bases, and their ends lie 12 bases apart. The germline V gene (reference sequence) supplies CDR1 SEHNR and CDR2 FQNEAQ. The CDR3 runs 14 residues from the cysteine to the phenylalanine. Only the CDR3 portion is preserved as DNA: 42 bases, with reading frame beginning at the first base. This receptor chain uses TRBV7-9 and TRBJ2-7; 6 matching bases give a weak D call of TRBD1. This TCR was sampled from a person between 65 and 79 years old with breast cancer. The sequenced material came from blood. The nucleotides read TGTGCCAGCAGCTTAGTAGCTCAGGGGAACGAGCAGTACTTC. This yields the protein CASSLVAQGNEQYF.